The source of this TCR beta chain is a study of T-cell memory formation after mild COVID-19. Study-wide results and caveats: Among clones contracting day 15 to 85, CD4/CD8 was balanced, whereas later expanders leaned CD4+. Shrinking CD4+ clones were chiefly CM and EM; CD8+ ones were chiefly EMRA. Several responding clones turned up in pre-infection memory, indicating that cross-reactive memory may have taken part.

TCRdb re-derived calls from the 5' RACE reads in MiXCR, one entry per CDR3 protein. The data contain 470,000 or so distinct CDR3 sequences, about 20% of them singletons. Worth noting for this clonotype: The antigen remains undetermined.

CDR3 length: 12 residues. CDR1 is SGHNT, CDR2 YENEEA, per germline. Trimming left V 0 bases short and J 10 bases short, with 9 bases between. The sequenced material came from PBMCs or a T cell subset sorted from them (not recorded which). The clonotype comes from an adult woman who had mild COVID-19 (a few samples of this study predate the infection). Cell type and time point are not known. The V gene is TRBV11-3, the J gene TRBJ1-1; D gene uncertain. The CDR3 loop is CASSLEGVGAFF. The CDR3 nucleotides read TGTGCCAGCAGCTTAGAGGGAGTCGGAGCTTTCTTT.